The 21 T cell receptor beta chains below were found in one sample sequenced in a study of blood T cell repertoires in COVID-19. Only in-frame clones appear in the TCRdb table, and some are missing; sequencing was by immunoSEQ multiplex PCR. The sample lists more than 50,000 clones; over 75% were seen once. Sequenced: peripheral blood. The receptor set was obtained from a human donor in a cohort sampled during active COVID-19.

This chain links TRBV11-3 with TRBJ1-6; weak D call: TRBD1 (5 bases). CDR3 length equals 15 residues. Looked up from germline, CDR1 is SGHNT and CDR2 is YENEEA. V lost 7 bases, J lost 5 bases, and 15 bases lay in between. The CDR3 loop reads CASTHDGTHNSPLHF. CDR3 nucleotide sequence: TGTGCCAGCACCCACGACGGGACTCATAATTCACCCCTCCACTTT.

This chain connects TRBV27 to TRBJ2-3; TRBD1 aligns across 7 bases. The CDR3 covers 16 residues. The J segment lost 7 bases and the V segment lost 6 bases, leaving 16 bases of the junction unmatched. Germline V gene data show CDR1 as MNHEY and CDR2 as SMNVEV (reference sequence). CDR3 residues: CASRREPGQTHHTQYF. The CDR3 DNA sequence: TGTGCCAGCAGGCGAGAGCCGGGACAGACGCACCATACGCAGTATTTT.

The chain links TRBV6-5 to TRBJ1-1, with D perhaps matching TRBD1 (6 bases). The V and J ends lost 4 bases and 4 bases respectively, with 16 bases between them. Per the germline V gene, CDR1 is MNHEY and CDR2 is SVGAGI. CDR3 length equals 15 residues. CDR3 residues: CASSSLVWGPTEAFF. CDR3 nucleotides: TGTGCCAGCAGTTCGCTTGTCTGGGGGCCCACTGAAGCTTTCTTT.

The V call is TRBV4-1, the J call TRBJ2-3, with D possibly matching TRBD1 (5 bases). Germline V gene lookup returns CDR1 MGHRA and CDR2 YSYEKL. CDR3 length: 16 residues. V was pared by 0 bases and J by 2 bases, with 12 bases between. As DNA, the CDR3 is TGCGCCAGCAGCCAAGATTGGCAGGGATCCACAGATACGCAGTATTTT. Amino acids: CASSQDWQGSTDTQYF.

The chain couples TRBV6-5 to TRBJ1-2; 7 bases line up with TRBD1. CDR3 size: 12 residues. CDR1 is MNHEY, CDR2 SVGAGI, per germline. The junction had 10 bases not matched to a gene; V was cut back by 10 bases and J by 8 bases. CDR3 loop: CATKGAIRGYTF. CDR3 in DNA: TGTGCCACCAAGGGGGCTATTAGGGGCTACACCTTC.

This chain joins TRBV6-2 or TRBV6-3 and TRBJ1-1; D remains ambiguous. CDR1 and CDR2 from the germline V gene are MNHEY and SVGEGT. CDR3 length equals 11 residues. Deletions cut 6 bases from V and 11 bases from J, with 13 bases between. The CDR3 coding sequence is TGTGCCAGCAGCTTACTAGGCCCCGCTTTCTTT. It is translated as CASSLLGPAFF.

The rearrangement joins TRBV5-6 to TRBJ2-7; D might be TRBD2 (5 bases). Trimming took 4 bases from V and 0 from J, leaving 8 bases between them. This CDR3 has 13 amino acids. The germline V gene encodes CDR1 SGHDT and CDR2 YYEEEE. In nucleotides, the CDR3 is TGTGCCAGCAGCCACCGGGACTCCTACGAGCAGTACTTC. Translated: CASSHRDSYEQYF.

The CDR3 DNA reads TGTGCCAGCGGGGGAGGTCTTGGCTACACCTTC. Translated, it gives CASGGGLGYTF. The chain employs TRBV3-1 (or the pseudogene TRBV3-2) and TRBJ1-2, with D perhaps TRBD1 (5 bases). Trimming shortened V by 8 bases and J by 7 bases, and 11 bases separated the two germline ends. Looked up from germline, CDR1 is LGHDT and CDR2 is YNNKEL (reference sequence). The CDR3 is 11 amino acids.

The gene calls are TRBV13 and TRBJ2-5; D might be TRBD2 (6 bases). CDR1 PRHDT and CDR2 FYEKMQ come from the germline V gene (reference sequence). The CDR3 is made up of 15 amino acids. The germline V and J ends were trimmed by 0 bases and 5 bases, with 13 bases remaining between them. CDR3 DNA sequence: TGTGCCAGCAGCTTAGGCGGGACTCCGGGGGAGACCCAGTACTTC. Translation: CASSLGGTPGETQYF.

J is TRBJ1-1 and V is TRBV7-8; D might be TRBD1 (5 bases). V lost 2 bases to trimming and J lost 3 bases, with 13 bases between them. The germline gives CDR1 SGHVS, CDR2 FQNEAQ. CDR3 size: 15 residues. CDR3 nucleotides: TGTGCCAGCAGCTTATACCCACGGGGGGACACTGAAGCTTTCTTT. Translation gives CASSLYPRGDTEAFF.

This chain links TRBV7-9 with TRBJ1-2, with 8 bases identical to TRBD1. Germline CDR1 reads SEHNR; CDR2 reads FQNEAQ (reference sequence). V was clipped by 6 bases and J by 2 bases; unmatched bases: 8. The CDR3 runs 15 residues. The CDR3 spells CASRPTGGGNYGYTF. Written as DNA, the CDR3 is TGTGCCAGCAGGCCCACAGGGGGAGGAAACTATGGCTACACCTTC.

The chain has TRBV11-2 and TRBJ1-6; 9 bases agree with TRBD1. J was trimmed by 7 bases and V by 5 bases; bases with no gene match: 3. The CDR3 covers 14 residues. CDR1 and CDR2 from the germline V gene are SGHAT and FQNNGV. CDR3 DNA: TGTGCCAGCAGCCCGGGACAGGGCAATTCACCCCTCCACTTT. Amino acids: CASSPGQGNSPLHF.

The chain employs TRBV27 and TRBJ1-1; 8 positions agree with TRBD1. This CDR3 is 18 amino acids long. Germline loops: CDR1 MNHEY, CDR2 SMNVEV (reference sequence). V trimming: 5 bases; J trimming: 5 bases; junction bases outside the gene matches: 19. CDR3 amino acids: CASSVPRQGRGGSTEAFF. The CDR3 nucleotides read TGTGCCAGCAGTGTTCCGCGACAGGGGAGGGGAGGAAGTACTGAAGCTTTCTTT.

V usage is TRBV27 and J usage is TRBJ2-6, with a possible D match to TRBD2 (6 bases). The CDR3 spans 20 residues. V was cut by 5 bases and J by 0 bases, with 23 bases left in between. From germline, CDR1 is MNHEY and CDR2 SMNVEV (reference sequence). In DNA form, the CDR3 reads TGTGCCAGCAGTCCCACCGCGCGGGGACGGGGCCTCTCTGGGGCCAACGTCCTGACTTTC. Translated: CASSPTARGRGLSGANVLTF.

This chain links TRBV19 with TRBJ1-5; D perhaps matches TRBD1 (6 bases). Trimming cost V 7 bases and J 4 bases, with 11 bases left between them. This CDR3 spans 13 amino acids. Germline CDR1 and CDR2: LNHDA and SQIVND (reference sequence). The CDR3: CASTIQGNQPQHF. The CDR3 coding sequence is TGTGCCAGTACCATACAGGGAAATCAGCCCCAGCATTTT. Full variable domain (rest looked up from reference TRBV19 and TRBJ1-5): DGGITQSPKYLFRKEGQNVTLSCEQNLNHDAMYWYRQDPGQGLRLIYYSQIVNDFQKGDIAEGYSVSREKKESFPLTVTSAQKNPTAFYLCASTIQGNQPQHFGDGTRLSIL.

This sequence joins TRBV11-3 and TRBJ2-1; perhaps TRBD1 as D (6 bases). Per the germline V gene, CDR1 is SGHNT and CDR2 is YENEEA. Trimming left V 6 bases short and J 1 base short, with 10 bases between. The CDR3 totals 14 residues. CDR3 DNA: TGTGCCAGCAGGGGGGCAGATTCCTACAATGAGCAGTTCTTC. It specifies CASRGADSYNEQFF.

The chain is built from TRBV29-1 and TRBJ2-3, with D tentatively TRBD2 (6 bases). The CDR3 contains 11 residues. Germline loops: CDR1 SQVTM, CDR2 ANQGSEA. Trimming removed 6 bases from V and 4 bases from J, with 8 bases in between. The CDR3 is CSVWGADTQYF. CDR3 DNA sequence: TGCAGCGTATGGGGGGCAGATACGCAGTATTTT.

The V and J genes are TRBV5-1 and TRBJ2-7, with a weak D call TRBD1 (5 bases). V shed 7 bases and J shed 0 bases, with 14 bases lying between them. This CDR3 is 14 amino acids long. Per germline, CDR1 SGHRS and CDR2 YFSETQ. CDR3 DNA: TGCGCCAGCGTGGTCGACAGCAACTCCTACGAGCAGTACTTC. Its translation: CASVVDSNSYEQYF.

V is TRBV9 and J is TRBJ2-2; perhaps TRBD1 as D (7 bases). The CDR3 totals 15 residues. Germline CDR1 is SGDLS and CDR2 is YYNGEE. Trimming pared 4 bases from V and 4 bases from J, leaving 14 bases between. The CDR3 DNA sequence: TGTGCCAGCAGCCTAACAGGGGAGGCCACCGGGGAGCTGTTTTTT. Amino acids: CASSLTGEATGELFF.

This clone has a handful of counts. This chain uses TRBV7-8 with TRBJ1-2; a possible D gene is TRBD1 (6 bases). Deletions cut 4 bases from V and 3 bases from J, with 21 bases between. Germline V gene lookup returns CDR1 SGHVS and CDR2 FQNEAQ. This CDR3 comprises 17 residues. CDR3 coding DNA: TGTGCCAGCAGCTCCCGTAGTGGGACAACTAGCGACTATGGCTACACCTTC. This codes for CASSSRSGTTSDYGYTF.

The chain couples TRBV7-9 to TRBJ2-7, with 9 bases aligning to TRBD1. The J segment lost 3 bases and the V segment lost 4 bases, leaving 7 bases of the junction unmatched. Germline CDR1 reads SEHNR; CDR2 reads FQNEAQ (reference sequence). CDR3 length: 15 amino acids. The CDR3: CASSSWDRAIYEQYF. CDR3 nucleotides: TGTGCCAGCAGCTCGTGGGACAGGGCTATCTACGAGCAGTACTTC. Supplemented by reference TRBV7-9 and TRBJ2-7, the full variable domain reads DTGVSQNPRHKITKRGQNVTFRCDPISEHNRLYWYRQTLGQGPEFLTYFQNEAQLEKSRLLSDRFSAERPKGSFSTLEIQRTEQGDSAMYLCASSSWDRAIYEQYFGPGTRLTVT.